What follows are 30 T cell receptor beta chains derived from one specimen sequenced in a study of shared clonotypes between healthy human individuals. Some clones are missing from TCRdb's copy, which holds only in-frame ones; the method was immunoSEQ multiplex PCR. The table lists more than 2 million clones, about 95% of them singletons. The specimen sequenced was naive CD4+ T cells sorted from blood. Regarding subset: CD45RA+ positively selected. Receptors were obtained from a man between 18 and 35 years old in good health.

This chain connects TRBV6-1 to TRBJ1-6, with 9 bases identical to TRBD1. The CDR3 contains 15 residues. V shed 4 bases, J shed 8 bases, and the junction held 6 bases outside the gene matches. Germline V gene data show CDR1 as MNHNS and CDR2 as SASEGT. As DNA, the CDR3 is TGTGCCAGCAGTGCAAAACAGGGGGCCTATTCACCCCTCCACTTT. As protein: CASSAKQGAYSPLHF.

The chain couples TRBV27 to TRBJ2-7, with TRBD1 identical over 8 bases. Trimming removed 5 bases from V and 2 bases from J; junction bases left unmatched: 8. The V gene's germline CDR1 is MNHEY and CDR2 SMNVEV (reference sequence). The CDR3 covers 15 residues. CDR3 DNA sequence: TGTGCCAGCAGTCCAAGACAGGGACAGGCCTACGAGCAGTACTTC. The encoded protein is CASSPRQGQAYEQYF.

The CDR3 is CASRDTGYNSPLHF. In DNA form, the CDR3 reads TGTGCCAGCAGAGATACAGGGTATAATTCACCCCTCCACTTT. The chain links TRBV28 to TRBJ1-6; D may be TRBD1 (6 bases). This CDR3 has 14 amino acids. Between the trimmed V and J ends, which lost 6 bases and 4 bases, there was a span of 10 bases. Looked up from germline, CDR1 is MDHEN and CDR2 is SYDVKM.

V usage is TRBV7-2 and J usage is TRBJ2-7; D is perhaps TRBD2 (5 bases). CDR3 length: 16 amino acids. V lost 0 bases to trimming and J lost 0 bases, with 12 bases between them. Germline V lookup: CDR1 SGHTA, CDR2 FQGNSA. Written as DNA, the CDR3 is TGTGCCAGCAGCTTAGCGGGAGTAGGGAGCTCCTACGAGCAGTACTTC. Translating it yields CASSLAGVGSSYEQYF. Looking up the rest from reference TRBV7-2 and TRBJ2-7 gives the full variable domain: GAGVSQSPSNKVTEKGKDVELRCDPISGHTALYWYRQSLGQGLEFLIYFQGNSAPDKSGLPSDRFSAERTGGSVSTLTIQRTQQEDSAVYLCASSLAGVGSSYEQYFGPGTRLTVT.

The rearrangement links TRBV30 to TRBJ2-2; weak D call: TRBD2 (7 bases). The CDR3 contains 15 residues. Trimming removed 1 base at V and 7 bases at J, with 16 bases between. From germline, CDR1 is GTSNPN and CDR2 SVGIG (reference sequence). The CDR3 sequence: CAWSAPGGLIGELFF. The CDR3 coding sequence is TGTGCCTGGAGTGCCCCGGGGGGCCTTATCGGGGAGCTGTTTTTT.

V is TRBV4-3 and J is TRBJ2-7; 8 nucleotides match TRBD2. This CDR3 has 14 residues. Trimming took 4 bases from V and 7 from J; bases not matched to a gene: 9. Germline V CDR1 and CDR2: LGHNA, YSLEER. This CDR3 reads CASSRTGGPGEQYF. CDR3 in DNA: TGCGCCAGCAGCCGGACGGGAGGGCCGGGGGAGCAGTACTTC.

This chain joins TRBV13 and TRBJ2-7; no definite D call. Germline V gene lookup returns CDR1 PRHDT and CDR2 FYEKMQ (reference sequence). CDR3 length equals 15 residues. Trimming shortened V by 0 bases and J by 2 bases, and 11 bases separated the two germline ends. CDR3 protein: CASSLGPTDTYEQYF. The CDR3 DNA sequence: TGTGCCAGCAGCTTAGGACCGACGGATACCTACGAGCAGTACTTC.

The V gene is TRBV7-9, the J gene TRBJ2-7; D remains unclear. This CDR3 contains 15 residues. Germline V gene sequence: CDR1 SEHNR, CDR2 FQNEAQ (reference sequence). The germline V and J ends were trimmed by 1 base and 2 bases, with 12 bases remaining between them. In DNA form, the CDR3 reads TGTGCCAGCAGCTTAGTTTTCCTAATAGCCTACGAGCAGTACTTC. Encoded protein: CASSLVFLIAYEQYF.

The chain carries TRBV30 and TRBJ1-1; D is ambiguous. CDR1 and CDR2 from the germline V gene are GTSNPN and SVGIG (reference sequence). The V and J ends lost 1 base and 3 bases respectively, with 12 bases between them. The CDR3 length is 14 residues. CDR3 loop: CAWSAGRPDTEAFF. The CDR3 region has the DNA TGTGCCTGGAGTGCCGGACGGCCGGACACTGAAGCTTTCTTT.

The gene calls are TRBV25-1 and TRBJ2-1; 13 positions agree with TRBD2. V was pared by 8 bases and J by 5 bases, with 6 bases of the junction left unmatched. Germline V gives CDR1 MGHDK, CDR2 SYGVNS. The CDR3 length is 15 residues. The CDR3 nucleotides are TGTGCCAGCGGGGGGACTAGCGGGATGGACAATGAGCAGTTCTTC. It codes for CASGGTSGMDNEQFF. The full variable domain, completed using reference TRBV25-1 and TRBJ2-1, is EADIYQTPRYLVIGTGKKITLECSQTMGHDKMYWYQQDPGMELHLIHYSYGVNSTEKGDLSSESTVSRIRTEHFPLTLESARPSHTSQYLCASGGTSGMDNEQFFGPGTRLTVL.

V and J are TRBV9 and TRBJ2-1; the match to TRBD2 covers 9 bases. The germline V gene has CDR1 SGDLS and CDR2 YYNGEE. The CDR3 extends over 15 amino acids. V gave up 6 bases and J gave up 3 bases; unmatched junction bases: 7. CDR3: CASTLLSGGYNEQFF. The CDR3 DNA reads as TGTGCCAGCACTCTCCTTAGCGGGGGCTACAATGAGCAGTTCTTC.

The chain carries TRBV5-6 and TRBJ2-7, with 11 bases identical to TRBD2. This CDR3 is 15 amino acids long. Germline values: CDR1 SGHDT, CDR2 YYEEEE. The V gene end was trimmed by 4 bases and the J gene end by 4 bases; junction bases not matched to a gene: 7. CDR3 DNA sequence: TGTGCCAGCAGCCTTAGCGGGAGGGCCGGTTACGAGCAGTACTTC. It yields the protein CASSLSGRAGYEQYF.

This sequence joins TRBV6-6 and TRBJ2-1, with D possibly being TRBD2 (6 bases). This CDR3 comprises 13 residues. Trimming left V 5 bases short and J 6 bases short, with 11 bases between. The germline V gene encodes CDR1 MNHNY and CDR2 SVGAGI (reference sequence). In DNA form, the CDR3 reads TGTGCCAGCAGTGAGGCGGGAAGCAATGAGCAGTTCTTC. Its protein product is CASSEAGSNEQFF.

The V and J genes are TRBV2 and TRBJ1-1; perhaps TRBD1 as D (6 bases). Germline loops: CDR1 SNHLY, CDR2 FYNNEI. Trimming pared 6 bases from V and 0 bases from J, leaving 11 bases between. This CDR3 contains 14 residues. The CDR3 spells CASSRTVMNTEAFF. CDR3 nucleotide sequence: TGTGCCAGCAGCCGGACAGTAATGAACACTGAAGCTTTCTTT.

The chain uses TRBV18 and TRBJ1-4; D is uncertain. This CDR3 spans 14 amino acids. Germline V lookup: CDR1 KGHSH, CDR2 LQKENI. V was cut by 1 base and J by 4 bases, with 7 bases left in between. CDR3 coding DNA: TGTGCCAGCTCACCACAAACAAATAATGAAAAACTGTTTTTT. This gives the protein CASSPQTNNEKLFF.

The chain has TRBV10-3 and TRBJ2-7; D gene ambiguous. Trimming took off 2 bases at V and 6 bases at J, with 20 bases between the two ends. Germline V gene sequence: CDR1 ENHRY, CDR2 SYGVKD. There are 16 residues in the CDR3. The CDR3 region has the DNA TGTGCCATCAGTGAGGCCCCGGGCAGCCCGGATCGCGAGCAGTACTTC. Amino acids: CAISEAPGSPDREQYF.

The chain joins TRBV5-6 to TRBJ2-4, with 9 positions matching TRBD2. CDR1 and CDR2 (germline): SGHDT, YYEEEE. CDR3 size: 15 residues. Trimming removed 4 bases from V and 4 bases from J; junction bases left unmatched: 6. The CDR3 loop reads CASSPGLAQKNIQYF. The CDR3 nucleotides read TGTGCCAGCAGCCCGGGACTAGCTCAGAAAAACATTCAGTACTTC.

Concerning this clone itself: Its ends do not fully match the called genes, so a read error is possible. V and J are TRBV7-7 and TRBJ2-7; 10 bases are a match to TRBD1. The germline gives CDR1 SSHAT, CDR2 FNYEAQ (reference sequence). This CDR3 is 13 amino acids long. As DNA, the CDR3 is TGTGCTAGCAGCTCCGACAGGGGGCTTGAGCAGTACTTC. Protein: CASSSDRGLEQYF.

Here the CDR3 reads CSVVPRFSYTEAFF. The CDR3 coding sequence is TGCAGCGTTGTCCCTCGGTTCAGTTACACTGAAGCTTTCTTT. The chain is built from TRBV29-1 and TRBJ1-1; D uncertain. V was shortened by 4 bases and J by 3 bases, with 15 bases between the two germline ends. This CDR3 contains 14 residues. Per the germline V gene, CDR1 is SQVTM and CDR2 is ANQGSEA.

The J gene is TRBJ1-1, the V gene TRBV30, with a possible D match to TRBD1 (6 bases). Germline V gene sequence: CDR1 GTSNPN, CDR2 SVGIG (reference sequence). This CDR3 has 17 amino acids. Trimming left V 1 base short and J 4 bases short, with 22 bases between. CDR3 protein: CAWSESPWSGVATEAFF. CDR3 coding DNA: TGTGCCTGGAGTGAAAGCCCCTGGTCAGGGGTGGCCACTGAAGCTTTCTTT.

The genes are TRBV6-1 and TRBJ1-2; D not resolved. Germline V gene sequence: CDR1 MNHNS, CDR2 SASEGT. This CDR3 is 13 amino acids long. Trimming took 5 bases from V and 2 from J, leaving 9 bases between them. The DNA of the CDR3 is TGTGCCAGCAGTTTAGTACTCAACTATGGCTACACCTTC. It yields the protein CASSLVLNYGYTF.

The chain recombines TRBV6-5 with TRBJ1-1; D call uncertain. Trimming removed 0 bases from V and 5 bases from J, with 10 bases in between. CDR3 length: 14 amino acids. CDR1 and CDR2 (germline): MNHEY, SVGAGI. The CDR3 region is CASSYSQGRTEAFF. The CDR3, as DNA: TGTGCCAGCAGTTACTCCCAAGGACGGACTGAAGCTTTCTTT.

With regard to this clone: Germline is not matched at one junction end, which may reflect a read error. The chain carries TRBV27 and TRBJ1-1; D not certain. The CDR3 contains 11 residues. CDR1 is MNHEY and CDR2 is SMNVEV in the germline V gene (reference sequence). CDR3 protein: CASSRSNEASF. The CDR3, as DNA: TGTGCCAGCAGTAGATCCAATGAAGCTTCCTTT.

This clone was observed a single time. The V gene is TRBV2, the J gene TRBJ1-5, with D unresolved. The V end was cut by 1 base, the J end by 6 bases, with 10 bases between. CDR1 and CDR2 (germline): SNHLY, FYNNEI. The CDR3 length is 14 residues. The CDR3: CASSEGKGGQPQHF. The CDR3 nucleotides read TGTGCCAGCAGTGAAGGGAAGGGAGGTCAGCCCCAGCATTTT.

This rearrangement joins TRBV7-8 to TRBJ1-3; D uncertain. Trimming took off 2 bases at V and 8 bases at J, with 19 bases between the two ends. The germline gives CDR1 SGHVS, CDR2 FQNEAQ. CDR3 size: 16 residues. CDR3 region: CASSLTIGSFSHTIYF. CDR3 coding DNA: TGTGCCAGCAGCTTAACCATAGGGTCATTCTCCCACACCATATATTTT. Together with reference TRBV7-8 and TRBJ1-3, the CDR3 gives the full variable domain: GAGVSQSPRYKVAKRGQDVALRCDPISGHVSLFWYQQALGQGPEFLTYFQNEAQLDKSGLPSDRFFAERPEGSVSTLKIQRTQQEDSAVYLCASSLTIGSFSHTIYFGEGSWLTVV.

The CDR3 bases are TGTGCCAGCGCGGGAGGAGGACAGGGAGACTCACCCCTCCACTTT. Translating gives CASAGGGQGDSPLHF. The chain carries TRBV28 and TRBJ1-6, with TRBD1 identical over 8 bases. This CDR3 region has 15 residues. Germline V CDR1 and CDR2: MDHEN, SYDVKM. Trimming at V came to 8 bases and at J to 10 bases, leaving 13 bases not matched to a gene.

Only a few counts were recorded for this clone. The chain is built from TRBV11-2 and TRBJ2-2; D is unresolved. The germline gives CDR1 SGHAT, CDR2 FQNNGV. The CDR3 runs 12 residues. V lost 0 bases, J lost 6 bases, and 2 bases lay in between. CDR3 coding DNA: TGTGCCAGCAGCTTAGATGCCGGGGAGCTGTTTTTT. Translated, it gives CASSLDAGELFF.

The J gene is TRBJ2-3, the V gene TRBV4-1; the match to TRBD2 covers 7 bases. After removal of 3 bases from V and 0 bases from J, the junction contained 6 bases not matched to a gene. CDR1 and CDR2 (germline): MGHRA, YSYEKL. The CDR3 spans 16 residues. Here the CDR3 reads CASSQAGALSTDTQYF. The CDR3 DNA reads TGCGCCAGCAGCCAGGCGGGAGCTCTGAGCACAGATACGCAGTATTTT.

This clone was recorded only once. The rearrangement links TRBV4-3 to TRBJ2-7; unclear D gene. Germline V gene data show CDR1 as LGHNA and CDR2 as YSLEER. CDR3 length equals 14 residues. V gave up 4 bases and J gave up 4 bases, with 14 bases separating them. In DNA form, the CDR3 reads TGCGCCAGCAGCCGACCGAGTAACTGGTACGAGCAGTACTTC. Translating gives CASSRPSNWYEQYF.

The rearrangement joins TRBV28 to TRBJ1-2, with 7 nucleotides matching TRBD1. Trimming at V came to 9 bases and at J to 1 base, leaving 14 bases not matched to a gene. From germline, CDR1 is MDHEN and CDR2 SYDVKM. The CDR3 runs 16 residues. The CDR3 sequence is CASWRDSNYFNYGYTF. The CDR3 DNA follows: TGTGCCAGTTGGAGGGACAGCAATTATTTTAACTATGGCTACACCTTC.